Listed here are 14 T cell receptor beta chains from one sample, sequenced in a study of metastatic and nonmetastatic thyroid tumors. Thyroid surgery was preceded by no treatment in any patient. MiXCR was used by TCRdb to re-call the PCR reads. The table lists 35,000 to 40,000 clones, about a fifth of them singletons. The sequencing sample was made of blood. The receptors shown here come from a female donor with papillary thyroid cancer or a benign thyroid nodule (not recorded which). Some clones in this sample may be carry-over from other donors' samples.

In the case of this clone: As the CDR3 is not closed by the conserved phenylalanine or tryptophan, this likely results from a read error. V gene TRBV6-2 or TRBV6-3 combines with J gene TRBJ2-6; D not resolved. The CDR3 length is 15 residues. Looked up from germline, CDR1 is MNHEY and CDR2 is SVGEGT. This CDR3 reads CASSYERSGDNVLTL. Here the CDR3 DNA reads TGTGCCAGCAGTTACGAAAGATCTGGGGACAACGTCCTGACTTTA.

CDR3 loop: CASRRGGSANTGELFF. DNA of the CDR3: TGTGCCAGCAGGCGAGGCGGGAGCGCGAACACCGGGGAGCTGTTTTTT. V and J are TRBV6-2 or TRBV6-3 and TRBJ2-2; the match to TRBD2 covers 7 bases. Trimming at V came to 6 bases and at J to 0 bases, leaving 7 bases not matched to a gene. The CDR3 consists of 16 residues. Germline CDR1 MNHEY, CDR2 SVGEGT.

This CDR3 is CASSVQSSYNSPLHF. The CDR3 bases are TGTGCCAGCTCGGTTCAGAGCTCCTATAATTCACCCCTCCACTTT. The chain combines TRBV5-5 with TRBJ1-6; D unresolved. V was pared by 7 bases and J by 0 bases, with 11 bases between. Germline V gene lookup returns CDR1 SGHKS and CDR2 YYEKEE (reference sequence). This CDR3 spans 15 amino acids.

This clone was seen ten or more times. Other DNA sequences of this sample code for an identical CDR3. The CDR3 reads CASSGEDRNTEAFF. The CDR3 DNA follows: TGTGCCAGCAGTGGAGAGGACAGGAACACTGAAGCTTTCTTT. The V and J genes are TRBV2 and TRBJ1-1, with D possibly matching TRBD1 (6 bases). This CDR3 has 14 amino acids. Germline CDR1 and CDR2: SNHLY and FYNNEI. Trimming pared 4 bases from V and 1 base from J, leaving 10 bases between.

The table lists this clone with many counts. The chain recombines TRBV7-8 with TRBJ2-2; the D gene is possibly TRBD1 (6 bases). Trimming took off 2 bases at V and 5 bases at J, with 12 bases between the two ends. Germline CDR1 SGHVS, CDR2 FQNEAQ. The CDR3 consists of 15 residues. The CDR3 DNA follows: TGTGCCAGCAGCTTACGTATTACAGGGACCGGGGAGCTGTTTTTT. Translated: CASSLRITGTGELFF.

There are many counts of this clone. The chain recombines TRBV20-1 with TRBJ1-1; D is uncertain. V was clipped by 3 bases and J by 4 bases, with 6 bases between them. The germline V gene encodes CDR1 DFQATT and CDR2 SNEGSKA (reference sequence). This CDR3 is 11 amino acids long. Here the CDR3 reads CSASRGTEAFF. The CDR3 nucleotides read TGCAGTGCTAGCCGGGGCACTGAAGCTTTCTTT.

Within the sample, this clone is medium-sized. The V and J genes are TRBV12-3 or TRBV12-4 and TRBJ1-2; 8 positions agree with TRBD1. The CDR3 is made up of 16 amino acids. Germline trimming cut 1 base from V and 7 bases from J; bases unmatched to any gene: 11. CDR3 bases: TGTGCCAGCAGTTTAGACTATGGGACAGGCCCTGGTGGCTACACCTTC. Residues: CASSLDYGTGPGGYTF.

This clone was counted a few times. The chain is built from TRBV11-2 and TRBJ1-2; the D gene is possibly TRBD1 (5 bases). The ends were cut back, 3 bases at V and 7 bases at J, with 12 bases in the middle. The CDR3 is 13 residues long. CDR1 and CDR2 from the germline V gene are SGHAT and FQNNGV. CDR3 region: CASSLGDRSGYTF. CDR3 nucleotides: TGTGCCAGCAGCTTGGGGGATCGGTCTGGCTACACCTTC.

This clone has ten or more counts. The chain carries TRBV20-1 and TRBJ2-5, with D tentatively TRBD1 (5 bases). Germline-derived CDR1 and CDR2 are DFQATT and SNEGSKA (reference sequence). The CDR3 runs to 13 residues. The V end lost 6 bases, the J end lost 1 base, and 12 bases lay between the germline ends. Here the CDR3 DNA reads TGCAGTGCCCAAGGGGCAGCCCAAGAGACCCAGTACTTC. It is translated as CSAQGAAQETQYF.

In its sample, this clone was seen many times. This CDR3 is CSAKSRRVRETQYF. The CDR3 DNA reads as TGCAGTGCTAAGAGCCGCAGGGTTAGGGAGACCCAGTACTTC. The chain couples TRBV20-1 to TRBJ2-5; a possible D gene is TRBD1 (5 bases). The germline CDR1 and CDR2 sequences are DFQATT and SNEGSKA (reference sequence). V lost 4 bases and J 5 bases, leaving 17 bases between the germline ends. The CDR3 is 14 residues long.

This clone was recorded a few times. A read error may produce the germline difference seen at one junction end. This chain connects TRBV6-1 to TRBJ2-2; D not resolved. The CDR3 is made up of 14 amino acids. Germline V gene data show CDR1 as MNHNS and CDR2 as SASEGT. The chain's CDR3 is CASGRLKNTGELFF. As DNA, the CDR3 is TGTGCCAGCGGTCGCCTCAAGAACACCGGTGAGCTGTTTTTT.

Concerning this clone: A single base separates this from a much larger clone, so it may be a read error. V gene TRBV20-1 combines with J gene TRBJ2-4; 10 bases map to TRBD2. The CDR3 has 14 amino acids. J gave up 5 bases and V 3 bases, and 4 bases lay outside the gene matches. The germline CDR1 and CDR2 sequences are DFQATT and SNEGSKA (reference sequence). The CDR3 here is CSASSSGSQNIQYF. The CDR3 nucleotides read TGCAGTGCTAGCTCTAGCGGGAGCCAAAACATTCAGTACTTC.

About this clone itself: With a much larger clone just one base away, this may be a read error. The V call is TRBV5-4, the J call TRBJ2-3; 7 positions agree with TRBD2. The germline V gene encodes CDR1 SGHNT and CDR2 YYREEE (reference sequence). Trimming took 0 bases from V and 5 from J; bases not matched to a gene: 6. This CDR3 comprises 15 residues. CDR3 in amino acids: CASSLELSGGDTQYF. The CDR3 nucleotides are TGTGCCAGCAGCTTGGAACTATCGGGAGGAGATACGCAGTATTTT.

This sequence joins TRBV6-2 or TRBV6-3 and TRBJ2-3; 9 bases fit TRBD2. This CDR3 comprises 17 residues. J gave up 4 bases and V 2 bases, and 10 bases lay outside the gene matches. In germline, CDR1 is MNHEY, CDR2 SVGEGT. DNA of the CDR3: TGTGCCAGCAGTTACGGGCTAGCGGGATGTCCTCCAGATACGCAGTATTTT. Translation gives CASSYGLAGCPPDTQYF.